This TCR beta chain derives from a study of persistence of HIV-infected CD4 T cells. Study information: Multiple blood draws of up to about 180 mL, except two donors with single leukapheresis. Regarding the study as a whole: Antigen-responding cells were enriched for degenerate expanded CDR3beta sequences. The rare CMV-responding cells with HIV-1 proviruses were not separately TCR-sequenced.

The V gene's germline CDR1 is LNHDA and CDR2 SQIVND (reference sequence). V was trimmed by 3 bases and J by 4 bases, leaving 3 bases between them. The CDR3 totals 11 residues. A remark on this clone: Its antigen is currently unknown.

The stimulus was an HIV-1 Gag 15-mer peptide pool, 1 ug/peptide/mL. CD40L-negative CD69-negative CD45RO-high memory CD4+ T cells were sorted as populations depleted of antigen-responding cells. Sequencing used immunoSEQ version 4 in survey mode. Clones were sequenced by immunoSEQ multiplex PCR, and TCRdb holds only the in-frame ones, with some missing. The profile shows approximately 36,000 clones, more than 75% of them singletons. This receptor was obtained from an adult with HIV. The donor label of this sample is uncertain. The sample in question was cultured CD4+ T cells from PBMCs, obtained from a patient who received antiretroviral therapy. The V call is TRBV19, the J call TRBJ1-1; D gene unclear. CDR3 bases: TGTGCCAGTAGTATGGCCACTGAAGCTTTCTTT. Its protein is CASSMATEAFF.